Below are 27 T cell receptor beta chains sequenced from a single sample in a study of blood T cells in healthy people across ages. PCR was performed a second time for about 6 to 12 cycles using a sample-barcoded 5' primer and a J-beta primer mix. TCRdb re-called the 5' RACE reads with MiXCR, one entry per CDR3 protein. The sample holds 800,000 or so distinct CDR3 sequences; less than 80% are singletons and the top ten take around 30%. Sequencing input: blood. These TCRs come from a man aged 30 to 39 in good health.

V is TRBV20-1 and J is TRBJ2-3; the D gene could be TRBD1 or TRBD2 (7 bases each). This CDR3 is built from 16 residues. V lost 5 bases, J lost 4 bases, and 22 bases lay in between. Germline V lookup: CDR1 DFQATT, CDR2 SNEGSKA (reference sequence). CDR3 sequence reads: CSAGGAGQRIPDTQYF. CDR3 bases: TGCAGTGCTGGAGGAGCGGGACAGCGAATCCCAGATACGCAGTATTTT.

Worth noting for this clonotype: At one of its ends the junction is not consistent with the germline gene, which may arise from a read error. The chain links TRBV4-2 to TRBJ2-7, with D unclear. The CDR3 runs 14 residues. CDR1 and CDR2 (germline): LGHNA, YNFKEQ. CDR3 loop: CASSQEVGRYEQYF. The DNA of the CDR3 is TGTGCCAGTAGCCAAGAGGTCGGCAGGTACGAGCAGTACTTC.

The sample holds one count of this clonotype. The chain uses TRBV12-3 or TRBV12-4 and TRBJ2-3; weak D call: TRBD2 (6 bases). CDR3 length: 14 amino acids. Deletions cut 2 bases from V and 5 bases from J, with 11 bases between. The CDR3 region has the DNA TGTGCCAGCAGTTTACTTAGGGGAGGAGATACGCAGTATTTT. This encodes CASSLLRGGDTQYF.

The gene calls are TRBV11-2 and TRBJ1-2, with unresolved D. Germline V gene data show CDR1 as SGHAT and CDR2 as FQNNGV. Trimming removed 5 bases from V and 6 bases from J, with 10 bases in between. The CDR3 is made up of 12 amino acids. Here the CDR3 DNA reads TGTGCCAGCAGCCGGGCGAGGGATGGCTACACCTTC. Amino acid sequence: CASSRARDGYTF.

The rearrangement joins TRBV7-9 to TRBJ1-2, with no clear D. Trimming cost V 0 bases and J 4 bases, with 9 bases left between them. The germline V gene has CDR1 SEHNR and CDR2 FQNEAQ (reference sequence). CDR3 length equals 14 residues. For the CDR3, the DNA is TGTGCCAGCAGCTTAGCGCTCGTGGGCTATGGCTACACCTTC. Translation: CASSLALVGYGYTF.

This chain uses TRBV27 with TRBJ2-5, with TRBD1 identical over 7 bases. Trimming removed 5 bases from V and 5 bases from J; junction bases left unmatched: 14. In germline, CDR1 is MNHEY, CDR2 SMNVEV (reference sequence). This CDR3 is 16 amino acids long. The CDR3 DNA is TGTGCCAGCAGTCCAACGGGACAGATGAGGGGGGAGACCCAGTACTTC. Amino acid sequence: CASSPTGQMRGETQYF.

The rearrangement links TRBV7-9 to TRBJ2-1; 8 positions agree with TRBD2. After removal of 5 bases from V and 10 bases from J, the junction contained 13 bases not matched to a gene. The CDR3 totals 15 residues. Germline V gene sequence: CDR1 SEHNR, CDR2 FQNEAQ (reference sequence). The CDR3 is CASSPRVTSVGEQFF. As DNA, the CDR3 is TGTGCCAGCAGCCCCAGGGTGACTAGCGTCGGGGAGCAGTTCTTC.

The chain recombines TRBV9 with TRBJ2-1; D not resolved. The germline V and J ends were trimmed by 0 bases and 6 bases, with 13 bases remaining between them. The CDR3 extends over 15 amino acids. CDR1 and CDR2 from the germline V gene are SGDLS and YYNGEE. In DNA, the CDR3 is TGTGCCAGCAGCGTAGCGGTGATTAAGAGCAATGAGCAGTTCTTC. Its protein product is CASSVAVIKSNEQFF.

The chain is built from TRBV9 and TRBJ1-1; 7 bases match TRBD1. The CDR3 sequence is 15 residues long. The germline V gene encodes CDR1 SGDLS and CDR2 YYNGEE. V was pared by 0 bases and J by 5 bases, with 7 bases of the junction left unmatched. CDR3 nucleotide sequence: TGTGCCAGCAGCGTAGGCAACAGGGGATCTACTGAAGCTTTCTTT. Protein sequence: CASSVGNRGSTEAFF.

This clonotype has only a few counts. The rearrangement links TRBV9 to TRBJ2-1, with D possibly being TRBD1 or TRBD2 (5 bases each). Germline CDR1 is SGDLS and CDR2 is YYNGEE. The CDR3 length is 16 residues. V was cut by 0 bases and J by 4 bases, with 14 bases left in between. CDR3 in DNA: TGTGCCAGCAGCGTAGGGGCAGGGACCATTTACAATGAGCAGTTCTTC. It specifies CASSVGAGTIYNEQFF.

This clonotype was detected only a few times. The chain is built from TRBV27 and TRBJ2-7, with D tentatively TRBD2 (6 bases). V was cut by 5 bases and J by 2 bases, with 13 bases left in between. Germline assignment: CDR1 MNHEY and CDR2 SMNVEV (reference sequence). There are 14 residues in the CDR3. CDR3 amino acids: CASSLRGGAYEQYF. CDR3 sequence (DNA): TGTGCCAGCAGTCTCCGTGGAGGGGCCTACGAGCAGTACTTC.

This clonotype was seen a few times. The V call is TRBV7-2, the J call TRBJ2-7; D is perhaps TRBD2 (7 bases). Germline CDR1 is SGHTA and CDR2 is FQGNSA. V was shortened by 0 bases and J by 5 bases, with 14 bases between the two germline ends. CDR3 length: 15 amino acids. The CDR3 region has the DNA TGTGCCAGCAGCTTAGCGGGGGGGCTCTTCAACGAGCAGTACTTC. This encodes CASSLAGGLFNEQYF. Drawing the rest from reference TRBV7-2 and TRBJ2-7, the complete variable domain is GAGVSQSPSNKVTEKGKDVELRCDPISGHTALYWYRQSLGQGLEFLIYFQGNSAPDKSGLPSDRFSAERTGGSVSTLTIQRTQQEDSAVYLCASSLAGGLFNEQYFGPGTRLTVT.

The chain has TRBV7-2 and TRBJ2-7, with TRBD1 matching 7 bases. The length of the CDR3 is 14 residues. Germline CDR1 is SGHTA and CDR2 is FQGNSA. The V and J ends lost 7 bases and 2 bases, in that order; junction bases with no gene match: 8. CDR3 region: CASTSRTGAYEQYF. The CDR3 nucleotides read TGTGCCAGCACCTCCAGGACAGGAGCCTACGAGCAGTACTTC.

CDR3 in DNA: TGCGCCAGCAGCCAGTTCCCCCGAGGGGACCTACAAGAGACCCAGTACTTC. Translation: CASSQFPRGDLQETQYF. V usage is TRBV4-1 and J usage is TRBJ2-5; the D call may be TRBD1 or TRBD2 (5 bases each). The V gene lost 3 bases and the J gene lost 2 bases, with 19 bases spanning the gap. The CDR3 is made up of 17 amino acids. Germline-derived CDR1 and CDR2 are MGHRA and YSYEKL.

The sample holds a few counts of this clonotype. V gene TRBV7-2 combines with J gene TRBJ2-1; 7 positions agree with TRBD1. After removal of 5 bases from V and 5 bases from J, the junction contained 9 bases not matched to a gene. The CDR3 length is 15 residues. CDR1 and CDR2 from the germline V gene are SGHTA and FQGNSA. The CDR3: CASSRSGQKHNEQFF. The CDR3 DNA is TGTGCCAGCAGCCGCTCGGGACAGAAACACAATGAGCAGTTCTTC.

This clonotype appeared a few times. This sequence joins TRBV6-1 and TRBJ2-4, with 8 bases matching TRBD1. V gave up 9 bases and J gave up 8 bases; unmatched junction bases: 9. This CDR3 has 13 residues. The germline gives CDR1 MNHNS, CDR2 SASEGT. The CDR3 bases are TGTGCCAGTTATTCGACAGGGGACGACATTCAGTACTTC. Translated, it gives CASYSTGDDIQYF.

The chain uses TRBV29-1 and TRBJ2-1; the D gene is possibly TRBD1 (7 bases). CDR3 length: 13 residues. Germline CDR1 is SQVTM and CDR2 is ANQGSEA. Trimming took 8 bases from V and 6 from J, leaving 17 bases between them. CDR3: CSCGTASSNEQFF. CDR3 DNA: TGCAGCTGCGGGACAGCTTCAAGCAATGAGCAGTTCTTC.

This clonotype occurred a few times. The V and J genes are TRBV20-1 and TRBJ1-5, with D possibly matching TRBD1 (6 bases). The CDR3 totals 16 residues. Germline CDR1 and CDR2: DFQATT and SNEGSKA (reference sequence). Trimming took off 0 bases at V and 0 bases at J, with 12 bases between the two ends. DNA for the CDR3: TGCAGTGCTAGAGATCCCAGGGGAGGTAGCAATCAGCCCCAGCATTTT. Translated: CSARDPRGGSNQPQHF.

This clonotype was picked up a small number of times. J is TRBJ2-1 and V is TRBV9, with TRBD2 matching 7 bases. The CDR3 loop spans 16 amino acids. V trimming: 4 bases; J trimming: 4 bases; junction bases outside the gene matches: 11. Germline CDR1 and CDR2: SGDLS and YYNGEE. DNA of the CDR3: TGTGCCAGCAGCCCCCGGGGAACTAGCGCTTACAATGAGCAGTTCTTC. Protein product: CASSPRGTSAYNEQFF.

The chain employs TRBV4-3 and TRBJ2-4; D gene ambiguous. The end of the DNA is better explained by TRBJ2-5, so the J call may be wrong. Germline V lookup: CDR1 LGHNA, CDR2 YSLEER. CDR3 length equals 14 residues. In DNA, the CDR3 is TGCGCCAGCAGCCAAGTGGATGGGGTGGAGACCCAGTACTTC. It yields the protein CASSQVDGVETQYF.

In its sample, this clonotype was seen a few times. J is TRBJ2-7 and V is TRBV20-1; D may match TRBD1 or TRBD2 (5 bases each). The CDR3 totals 14 residues. Germline V CDR1 and CDR2: DFQATT, SNEGSKA (reference sequence). Trimming removed 5 bases at V and 2 bases at J, with 16 bases between. This CDR3 reads CSAGTETLTYEQYF. In nucleotides, the CDR3 is TGCAGTGCTGGGACGGAAACACTTACCTACGAGCAGTACTTC.

The V gene is TRBV9, the J gene TRBJ2-1; TRBD1 is a possible D gene (6 bases). The CDR3 consists of 15 residues. Germline V gene data show CDR1 as SGDLS and CDR2 as YYNGEE. The V gene lost 3 bases and the J gene lost 2 bases, with 12 bases spanning the gap. The CDR3 DNA reads TGTGCCAGCAGCGGAGCAGGGGACCCCTACAATGAGCAGTTCTTC. Translated: CASSGAGDPYNEQFF.

On this clonotype: This may come from a read error, since a much larger clone is one base off. V and J are TRBV25-1 and TRBJ2-1; TRBD1 agrees at 8 bases. The ends lost 4 bases at V and 4 bases at J; junction bases unmatched: 6. CDR1 and CDR2 from the germline V gene are MGHDK and SYGVNS. CDR3 length: 15 residues. This CDR3 reads CASSGRQGAYNEQFF. The CDR3 DNA reads TGTGCCAGCAGTGGAAGGCAGGGGGCTTACAATGAGCAGTTCTTC.

This clonotype occurred a few times. The chain uses TRBV20-1 and TRBJ2-1; TRBD1 matches at 9 bases. The CDR3 extends over 14 amino acids. The germline V gene encodes CDR1 DFQATT and CDR2 SNEGSKA (reference sequence). Germline trimming cut 5 bases from V and 8 bases from J; bases unmatched to any gene: 10. For the CDR3, the DNA is TGCAGTGCTCTGACCCGGGACAGGGACCATGAGCAGTTCTTC. This sequence encodes CSALTRDRDHEQFF.

The V gene is TRBV28, the J gene TRBJ1-6; D uncertain. Germline CDR1 and CDR2: MDHEN and SYDVKM. The CDR3 contains 12 residues. Deletions cut 6 bases from V and 13 bases from J, with 13 bases between. As DNA, the CDR3 is TGTGCCAGCAGCCGAATAAGGAGGCCCCTCCACTTT. Protein sequence: CASSRIRRPLHF.

This clonotype was recorded a few times. The chain combines TRBV2 with TRBJ1-2; D is perhaps TRBD1 (5 bases). The V and J ends lost 0 bases and 8 bases respectively, with 16 bases between them. This CDR3 contains 15 residues. CDR1 is SNHLY and CDR2 is FYNNEI in the germline V gene. The CDR3 coding sequence is TGTGCCAGCAGTGAAGCCCGTCAGGCAGGGCGCGGCTACACCTTC. Protein product: CASSEARQAGRGYTF.

This sequence joins TRBV27 and TRBJ2-7; 7 bases map to TRBD1. The CDR3 is 14 residues long. V trimming: 6 bases; J trimming: 0 bases; junction bases outside the gene matches: 5. Looked up from germline, CDR1 is MNHEY and CDR2 is SMNVEV (reference sequence). CDR3 amino acids: CASSRDSSSYEQYF. The CDR3 DNA reads as TGTGCCAGCAGCCGGGACAGTTCCTCCTACGAGCAGTACTTC.